The 29 T cell receptor beta chains presented below share a single source sample, sequenced in a study of blood T cells in healthy people across ages. Then a second PCR, running roughly 7 to 11 cycles, was carried out with a sample-barcoded 5' primer and a J-beta primer mix. TCRdb re-called the 5' RACE reads through MiXCR, storing one row per CDR3 protein. The table lists approximately 800,000 distinct CDR3 sequences, roughly 25% of them singletons. This sample was also put to use in a study of T cells of mothers and their children.

Sequenced: blood. The receptors shown here come from a boy between 5 and 17 years old in good health.

The chain uses TRBV7-9 and TRBJ1-4; tentative D call: TRBD1 (5 bases). Germline V gives CDR1 SEHNR, CDR2 FQNEAQ (reference sequence). This CDR3 contains 14 residues. The V end lost 5 bases, the J end lost 8 bases, and 15 bases lay between the germline ends. CDR3 loop: CASSPKGVNEKLFF. DNA for the CDR3: TGTGCCAGCAGCCCTAAAGGGGTAAACGAAAAACTGTTTTTT.

The chain combines TRBV15 with TRBJ1-1; D perhaps matches TRBD1 (6 bases). The CDR3 loop spans 16 amino acids. V lost 2 bases to trimming and J lost 1 base, with 14 bases between them. CDR1 LNHNV and CDR2 YYDKDF come from the germline V gene (reference sequence). The CDR3 spells CATSRRKGGENTEAFF. CDR3 nucleotides: TGTGCCACCAGCAGACGGAAGGGGGGAGAGAACACTGAAGCTTTCTTT.

This chain connects TRBV4-2 to TRBJ1-1; 7 nucleotides align to TRBD1. V was clipped by 4 bases and J by 3 bases; unmatched bases: 11. The germline gives CDR1 LGHNA, CDR2 YNFKEQ. The CDR3 sequence is 16 residues long. The CDR3, as DNA: TGTGCCAGCAGCCGCGAGGGACAGACCCTTGACACTGAAGCTTTCTTT. Protein product: CASSREGQTLDTEAFF.

The V and J genes are TRBV2 and TRBJ2-1; 9 nucleotides line up with TRBD1. Near its end, the DNA agrees better with TRBJ2-7, so the J call may be wrong. CDR1 SNHLY and CDR2 FYNNEI come from the germline V gene. CDR3 length: 14 amino acids. DNA of the CDR3: TGTGCCAGCAGGGACAGGACAGGGGTGTTCGAGCAGTACTTC. Protein: CASRDRTGVFEQYF.

The sample holds a few counts of this clonotype. The chain is built from TRBV6-1 and TRBJ2-5; 7 bases map to TRBD1. Gene TRBJ2-7 matches the end of the DNA better, so the J call may be wrong. The CDR3 runs to 15 residues. Germline lookup yields CDR1 MNHNS and CDR2 SASEGT. The CDR3 loop is CAGTPGGYSTYEQYF. The CDR3 region has the DNA TGTGCCGGAACTCCAGGGGGATACAGCACCTACGAGCAGTACTTC.

This clonotype turned up a few times. The V and J genes are TRBV5-6 and TRBJ2-3, with D unresolved. Trimming shortened V by 4 bases and J by 1 base, and 13 bases separated the two germline ends. This CDR3 has 15 amino acids. Germline CDR1 and CDR2: SGHDT and YYEEEE. CDR3 protein: CASSVDPGGTDTQYF. The CDR3 nucleotides read TGTGCCAGCAGCGTGGATCCTGGAGGCACAGATACGCAGTATTTT. The full variable domain, rest sourced from reference TRBV5-6 and TRBJ2-3, is DAGVTQSPTHLIKTRGQQVTLRCSPKSGHDTVSWYQQALGQGPQFIFQYYEEEERQRGNFPDRFSGHQFPNYSSELNVNALLLGDSALYLCASSVDPGGTDTQYFGPGTRLTVL.

In the case of this clonotype: A much larger clone differs by one base, so this may be a read error. The V gene is TRBV28, the J gene TRBJ2-7; a weak D match, TRBD2 (5 bases). In germline, CDR1 is MDHEN, CDR2 SYDVKM. CDR3 length equals 15 residues. Trimming removed 4 bases at V and 9 bases at J, with 22 bases between. CDR3 sequence (DNA): TGTGCCAGCAGTTCCCTCTCGCGGGTGCTACGAGGGCAGTACTTC. It is translated as CASSSLSRVLRGQYF.

The chain has TRBV6-5 and TRBJ1-2; 7 bases agree with TRBD1. Germline loops: CDR1 MNHEY, CDR2 SVGAGI. V shed 7 bases, J shed 7 bases, and the junction held 9 bases outside the gene matches. The CDR3 contains 13 residues. The CDR3 spells CASTRGGSRGYTF. CDR3 bases: TGTGCCAGCACCAGGGGGGGTAGCCGTGGCTACACCTTC.

The V gene is TRBV5-1, the J gene TRBJ2-7; D perhaps matches TRBD2 (5 bases). This CDR3 spans 17 amino acids. Germline CDR1 SGHRS, CDR2 YFSETQ. Between the trimmed V and J ends, which lost 0 bases and 3 bases, there was a span of 19 bases. This CDR3 is CASSLASGSDRHYEQYF. CDR3 in DNA: TGCGCCAGCAGCTTGGCTTCTGGTAGCGACCGGCACTACGAGCAGTACTTC.

V usage is TRBV10-3 and J usage is TRBJ2-7, with TRBD2 matching over 8 bases. CDR1 and CDR2 (germline): ENHRY, SYGVKD. The CDR3 spans 17 residues. V shed 0 bases, J shed 1 base, and the junction held 8 bases outside the gene matches. DNA for the CDR3: TGTGCCATCAGTGAGTCCGGGGAACTAGCGGAATCCTACGAGCAGTACTTC. This encodes CAISESGELAESYEQYF.

There are a few counts of this clonotype. The rearrangement links TRBV5-1 to TRBJ1-1; TRBD1 is a possible D gene (5 bases). The CDR3 is made up of 16 amino acids. Germline loops: CDR1 SGHRS, CDR2 YFSETQ. The V end was cut by 0 bases, the J end by 0 bases, with 12 bases between. The CDR3 DNA sequence: TGCGCCAGCAGCTTGGGACAGCCGCCCATGAACACTGAAGCTTTCTTT. Its protein product is CASSLGQPPMNTEAFF.

The CDR3 here is CASRPPSGNTIYF. For the CDR3, the DNA is TGTGCCAGCAGGCCCCCCTCTGGAAACACCATATATTTT. The chain links TRBV6-1 to TRBJ1-3, with D unclear. CDR1 and CDR2 from the germline V gene are MNHNS and SASEGT. The V end lost 6 bases, the J end lost 0 bases, and 6 bases lay between the germline ends. This CDR3 is built from 13 residues.

This clonotype appeared a few times. The V gene is TRBV6-6, the J gene TRBJ1-2; D unclear. There are 15 residues in the CDR3. Trimming removed 5 bases at V and 4 bases at J, with 17 bases between. Germline V CDR1 and CDR2: MNHNY, SVGAGI (reference sequence). CDR3 nucleotide sequence: TGTGCCAGCAGTCCACCCGGGCTCCCATTCTATGGCTACACCTTC. Translated, it gives CASSPPGLPFYGYTF.

The V call is TRBV6-5, the J call TRBJ2-5; tentative D call: TRBD1 (6 bases). Trimming left V 0 bases short and J 3 bases short, with 14 bases between. Germline V lookup: CDR1 MNHEY, CDR2 SVGAGI. The CDR3 consists of 16 residues. The CDR3 nucleotides are TGTGCCAGCAGTTACTCGATTGGGACACAGAAAGAGACCCAGTACTTC. Amino acid sequence: CASSYSIGTQKETQYF.

The V and J genes are TRBV6-5 and TRBJ2-7, with D possibly called TRBD1 or TRBD2 (5 bases each). Trimming cost V 5 bases and J 9 bases, with 17 bases left between them. The length of the CDR3 is 13 residues. Germline CDR1 and CDR2: MNHEY and SVGAGI. CDR3 loop: CASSRDPQRGQYF. The CDR3 nucleotides are TGTGCCAGCAGTCGGGACCCTCAACGAGGGCAGTACTTC.

The chain uses TRBV6-5 and TRBJ1-2; 7 positions match TRBD1. Germline V lookup: CDR1 MNHEY, CDR2 SVGAGI. The CDR3 is made up of 17 amino acids. After removal of 4 bases from V and 8 bases from J, the junction contained 19 bases not matched to a gene. Written as DNA, the CDR3 is TGTGCCAGCAGTTCTTTCGGTGGCGCGGGGACAGTTAACGGCTACACCTTC. Amino acid sequence: CASSSFGGAGTVNGYTF.

This clonotype was observed a few times. The V call is TRBV20-1, the J call TRBJ1-6, with a tentative D call TRBD1 (5 bases). V dropped 0 bases and J dropped 11 bases, with 20 bases sitting between them. CDR3 length equals 16 residues. Germline lookup yields CDR1 DFQATT and CDR2 SNEGSKA (reference sequence). This chain's CDR3 is CSARDPKGPGIAPLHF. CDR3 in DNA: TGCAGTGCTAGAGACCCAAAGGGGCCTGGGATCGCACCCCTCCACTTT.

The chain links TRBV4-2 to TRBJ2-7; 11 bases align to TRBD1. Looked up from germline, CDR1 is LGHNA and CDR2 is YNFKEQ. Germline trimming cut 0 bases from V and 3 bases from J; bases unmatched to any gene: 7. This CDR3 contains 17 residues. CDR3 nucleotide sequence: TGTGCCAGCAGCCAAGATCAACCGGGACAGGGGGTCTACGAGCAGTACTTC. The encoded protein is CASSQDQPGQGVYEQYF.

The chain is built from TRBV5-1 and TRBJ1-4; the D gene is possibly TRBD1 (6 bases). CDR3 length: 14 residues. V lost 4 bases to trimming and J lost 8 bases, with 15 bases between them. Per germline, CDR1 SGHRS and CDR2 YFSETQ. Here the CDR3 reads CASSLQGQEEKLFF. For the CDR3, the DNA is TGCGCCAGCAGCCTACAGGGACAAGAAGAAAAACTGTTTTTT. Drawing the rest from reference TRBV5-1 and TRBJ1-4, the complete variable domain is KAGVTQTPRYLIKTRGQQVTLSCSPISGHRSVSWYQQTPGQGLQFLFEYFSETQRNKGNFPGRFSGRQFSNSRSEMNVSTLELGDSALYLCASSLQGQEEKLFFGSGTQLSVL.

The V and J genes are TRBV12-3 or TRBV12-4 and TRBJ2-3; TRBD1 might be the D (6 bases). V was clipped by 6 bases and J by 0 bases, with 16 bases between them. The CDR3 runs 16 residues. The CDR3 region has the DNA TGTGCCAGCAGGGTACTAGGGACACCTAGCACAGATACGCAGTATTTT. Protein product: CASRVLGTPSTDTQYF.

Worth noting for this clonotype: A read error may account for a junction end that differs from germline. The CDR3 sequence is CASTLFTPGANVLTF. CDR3 bases: TGTGCCAGCACTTTATTCACTCCTGGGGCCAACGTCCTGACTTTC. The chain recombines TRBV28 with TRBJ2-6; D unclear. Germline CDR1 reads MDHEN; CDR2 reads SYDVKM. This CDR3 has 15 residues.

This clonotype has more than one count but fewer than ten. The V gene is TRBV12-3 or TRBV12-4, the J gene TRBJ1-1; TRBD1 aligns across 7 bases. The CDR3 has 14 residues. V was clipped by 1 base and J by 4 bases; unmatched bases: 3. CDR3 DNA sequence: TGTGCCAGCAGTTTAGGGACAGGTTCCACTGAAGCTTTCTTT. The encoded protein is CASSLGTGSTEAFF.

The CDR3 DNA sequence: TGTGCCAGCCGTGGCGATAGCCTAGGTAGCGGGGAGCTGTTTTTT. Translated, it gives CASRGDSLGSGELFF. The chain couples TRBV7-3 to TRBJ2-2; no definite D call. The V gene lost 8 bases and the J gene lost 7 bases, with 20 bases spanning the gap. This CDR3 spans 15 amino acids. The germline V gene encodes CDR1 SGHTA and CDR2 FQGTGA. Supplemented by reference TRBV7-3 and TRBJ2-2, the full variable domain reads GAGVSQTPSNKVTEKGKYVELRCDPISGHTALYWYRQSLGQGPEFLIYFQGTGAADDSGLPNDRFFAVRPEGSVSTLKIQRTERGDSAVYLCASRGDSLGSGELFFGEGSRLTVL.

This clonotype showed up just a few times. This chain links TRBV12-3 or TRBV12-4 with TRBJ2-1, with 9 bases fitting TRBD1. This CDR3 region has 14 residues. Trimming cost V 7 bases and J 7 bases; bases outside gene matches: 8. The CDR3 region is CASNPGQGMNEQFF. DNA of the CDR3: TGTGCCAGCAACCCGGGACAGGGCATGAATGAGCAGTTCTTC.

The chain uses TRBV30 and TRBJ2-5; no firm D call. CDR3 size: 14 residues. From germline, CDR1 is GTSNPN and CDR2 SVGIG (reference sequence). Trimming cost V 2 bases and J 3 bases, with 13 bases left between them. The CDR3 bases are TGTGCCTGGAGTCCCACATCACTCAAAGAGACCCAGTACTTC. Its protein product is CAWSPTSLKETQYF.

This chain connects TRBV10-2 to TRBJ2-5; 9 bases agree with TRBD1. This CDR3 contains 15 residues. CDR1 is WSHSY, CDR2 SAAADI, per germline. Unmatched junction bases numbered 7, after V lost 3 bases and J lost 5 bases. Here the CDR3 reads CASSDRGQGLETQYF. The CDR3, as DNA: TGCGCCAGCAGTGATAGGGGACAGGGTCTGGAGACCCAGTACTTC.

A note on this clonotype: Relative to the germline gene, one junction end is altered; a read error may explain this. The V gene is TRBV29-1, the J gene TRBJ2-5; a weak D match, TRBD2 (6 bases). TRBJ2-7 explains the end of the DNA better; the J call may be wrong. In germline, CDR1 is SQVTM, CDR2 ANQGSEA. The CDR3 has 12 residues. CDR3: CGVRGTASEQYF. CDR3 sequence (DNA): TGCGGCGTTCGCGGGACCGCTTCCGAGCAGTACTTC.

The chain links TRBV5-1 to TRBJ2-3, with TRBD2 matching 7 bases. CDR1 SGHRS and CDR2 YFSETQ come from the germline V gene. The CDR3 runs 15 residues. Trimming removed 0 bases from V and 4 bases from J; junction bases left unmatched: 5. CDR3 residues: CASSLGLARADTQYF. The CDR3 DNA reads as TGCGCCAGCAGCTTGGGACTAGCAAGGGCAGATACGCAGTATTTT.

The V call is TRBV12-3 or TRBV12-4, the J call TRBJ1-4; TRBD1 agrees at 8 bases. The V segment lost 6 bases and the J segment 7 bases; nucleotides outside the gene matches: 13. CDR3 length equals 16 residues. The DNA of the CDR3 is TGTGCCAGCAGATCTTCGGAGGGACAGGCGGGTGAAAAACTGTTTTTT. Its protein product is CASRSSEGQAGEKLFF.